These 20 T cell receptor beta chains originate from one sample sequenced in a study of PD-L1 blockade in urothelial cancer. The method was immunoSEQ multiplex PCR; TCRdb's version includes in-frame clones alone and lacks a portion of them. The sample lists about 74,000 clones; roughly 90% were seen once. Time point here: pretreatment peripheral blood. This sample comprised PBMCs, obtained around atezolizumab (anti-PD-L1) treatment. All receptors come from a man aged 65 to 85 with urothelial cancer.

This chain uses TRBV5-6 with TRBJ2-7; 8 bases are a match to TRBD1. CDR1 is SGHDT, CDR2 YYEEEE, per germline. The CDR3 contains 16 residues. Trimming removed 4 bases from V and 6 bases from J; junction bases left unmatched: 15. The CDR3: CASSAQGALPLGEQYF. The CDR3 DNA sequence: TGTGCCAGCAGCGCGCAGGGGGCCCTCCCTTTGGGCGAGCAGTACTTC.

The CDR3 protein is CASADGTGGYNEQFF. CDR3 coding DNA: TGTGCCAGCGCTGATGGGACAGGGGGATACAATGAGCAGTTCTTC. The genes are TRBV27 and TRBJ2-1; 11 bases align to TRBD1. CDR3 length: 15 residues. V shed 8 bases and J 4 bases; nucleotides not matched to a gene: 7. The germline V gene has CDR1 MNHEY and CDR2 SMNVEV (reference sequence).

V and J are TRBV18 and TRBJ2-7, with 7 bases lining up with TRBD1. The CDR3 consists of 13 residues. The V gene end was trimmed by 3 bases and the J gene end by 3 bases; junction bases not matched to a gene: 2. Germline assignment: CDR1 KGHSH and CDR2 LQKENI. The CDR3 nucleotides read TGTGCCAGCTCACCGACAGGGCTCTACGAGCAGTACTTC. Amino acid sequence: CASSPTGLYEQYF.

The chain carries TRBV5-6 and TRBJ2-5, with TRBD2 matching 7 bases. V shed 2 bases and J 11 bases; nucleotides not matched to a gene: 12. The length of the CDR3 is 14 residues. The germline CDR1 and CDR2 sequences are SGHDT and YYEEEE. The CDR3 DNA reads TGTGCCAGCAGCTTAAGTCCCCCGGGGGGACGTCAGTACTTC. It is translated as CASSLSPPGGRQYF.

This chain uses TRBV6-1 with TRBJ2-7; D may be TRBD1 (6 bases). Trimming shortened V by 10 bases and J by 3 bases, and 13 bases separated the two germline ends. Germline V CDR1 and CDR2: MNHNS, SASEGT. CDR3 length: 12 residues. CDR3 in DNA: TGTGCCATTACAGGGAAGGGCTACGAGCAGTACTTC. Its protein is CAITGKGYEQYF.

The rearrangement uses TRBV11-2 and TRBJ1-1, with D possibly being TRBD1 (5 bases). Per the germline V gene, CDR1 is SGHAT and CDR2 is FQNNGV. V was pared by 5 bases and J by 2 bases, with 9 bases between. The CDR3 totals 13 residues. The CDR3: CASSLRENTEAFF. CDR3 in DNA: TGTGCCAGCAGCCTCAGGGAAAACACTGAAGCTTTCTTT.

The chain combines TRBV6-1 with TRBJ2-1, with 8 bases that match TRBD2. Germline CDR1 MNHNS, CDR2 SASEGT. The CDR3 contains 15 residues. The J segment lost 2 bases and the V segment lost 6 bases, leaving 6 bases of the junction unmatched. CDR3: CASSDGLAPYNEQFF. The CDR3, as DNA: TGTGCCAGCAGCGACGGACTAGCACCCTACAATGAGCAGTTCTTC.

V usage is TRBV7-9 and J usage is TRBJ2-5, with TRBD1 matching over 10 bases. Germline lookup yields CDR1 SEHNR and CDR2 FQNEAQ (reference sequence). Trimming cost V 3 bases and J 4 bases; bases outside gene matches: 11. The CDR3 runs to 17 residues. The DNA for the CDR3 is TGTGCCAGCAGCTTCCCCTCTCGACAGGGGGCAACAGAGACCCAGTACTTC. It codes for CASSFPSRQGATETQYF.

The chain has TRBV7-9 and TRBJ1-2; D might be TRBD1 (5 bases). The germline CDR1 and CDR2 sequences are SEHNR and FQNEAQ (reference sequence). The CDR3 covers 15 residues. V gave up 1 base and J gave up 2 bases, with 11 bases separating them. CDR3 sequence: CASSLGAGQNYGYTF. In DNA, the CDR3 is TGTGCCAGCAGCTTAGGGGCAGGGCAAAACTATGGCTACACCTTC.

About this clone: The identical CDR3 is also encoded by other nucleotide sequences in the sample. The chain is built from TRBV11-2 and TRBJ1-1; tentatively, D is TRBD1 (6 bases). Looked up from germline, CDR1 is SGHAT and CDR2 is FQNNGV. The CDR3 sequence is 13 residues long. V was cut by 5 bases and J by 1 base, with 8 bases left in between. The CDR3 sequence: CASSQQGNTEAFF. The DNA of the CDR3 is TGTGCCAGCAGCCAACAGGGGAACACTGAAGCTTTCTTT.

This clone was observed once. The chain uses TRBV19 and TRBJ2-5, with a weak D call TRBD1 (6 bases). The V gene lost 2 bases and the J gene lost 3 bases, with 7 bases spanning the gap. CDR3 length: 13 amino acids. Per the germline V gene, CDR1 is LNHDA and CDR2 is SQIVND (reference sequence). CDR3 bases: TGTGCCAGTAGTATATACAGGGAAGAGACCCAGTACTTC. Translation gives CASSIYREETQYF.

The V gene is TRBV5-6, the J gene TRBJ2-4, with TRBD1 identical over 7 bases. After removal of 1 base from V and 10 bases from J, the junction contained 5 bases not matched to a gene. This CDR3 spans 13 amino acids. CDR1 is SGHDT, CDR2 YYEEEE, per germline. CDR3 residues: CASSLYRTGIQYF. The CDR3 DNA is TGTGCCAGCAGCTTGTATAGGACAGGAATTCAGTACTTC.

This chain joins TRBV6-5 and TRBJ1-1; the D gene is possibly TRBD1 (6 bases). The germline V gene has CDR1 MNHEY and CDR2 SVGAGI. The V gene lost 5 bases and the J gene lost 4 bases, with 8 bases spanning the gap. The CDR3 is made up of 12 amino acids. This CDR3 reads CASSTGRTEAFF. CDR3 DNA: TGTGCCAGCAGTACAGGGCGCACTGAAGCTTTCTTT.

The chain links TRBV5-1 to TRBJ2-3, with D uncertain. The V end was cut by 6 bases, the J end by 2 bases, with 10 bases between. Looked up from germline, CDR1 is SGHRS and CDR2 is YFSETQ. This CDR3 is 13 amino acids long. The DNA of the CDR3 is TGCGCCAGCATGACGGGTAACACAGATACGCAGTATTTT. This codes for CASMTGNTDTQYF.

This chain links TRBV19 with TRBJ1-1; unclear D gene. Per the germline V gene, CDR1 is LNHDA and CDR2 is SQIVND (reference sequence). The CDR3 spans 15 residues. V lost 5 bases and J lost 4, with 17 bases in between. CDR3 coding DNA: TGTGCCAGTAGTGTCCTTCGGTCGGCGGGCACTGAAGCTTTCTTT. Protein: CASSVLRSAGTEAFF.

The chain is built from TRBV6-5 and TRBJ2-2, with a possible D match to TRBD2 (5 bases). From germline, CDR1 is MNHEY and CDR2 SVGAGI. This CDR3 has 12 amino acids. V was shortened by 6 bases and J by 7 bases, with 9 bases between the two germline ends. The chain's CDR3 is CASREEIGELFF. CDR3 sequence (DNA): TGTGCCAGCAGGGAGGAAATCGGGGAGCTGTTTTTT.

The V and J genes are TRBV6-5 and TRBJ2-3; 11 bases are shared with TRBD1. The CDR3 consists of 16 residues. The ends lost 2 bases at V and 5 bases at J; junction bases unmatched: 6. Germline values: CDR1 MNHEY, CDR2 SVGAGI. The CDR3 protein is CASSYLRDRGGDTQYF. As DNA, the CDR3 is TGTGCCAGCAGTTACCTCAGGGACAGGGGGGGAGATACGCAGTATTTT.

Only a few counts were recorded for this clone. The gene calls are TRBV19 and TRBJ2-2; 7 bases fit TRBD2. Germline CDR1 reads LNHDA; CDR2 reads SQIVND (reference sequence). The CDR3 runs 15 residues. V lost 4 bases to trimming and J lost 7 bases; unmatched junction nucleotides: 9. CDR3 loop: CASSTPSGIDGELFF. The CDR3, as DNA: TGTGCCAGTAGTACGCCCAGCGGGATTGACGGGGAGCTGTTTTTT.

V is TRBV6-1 and J is TRBJ2-1; D is unclear. Looked up from germline, CDR1 is MNHNS and CDR2 is SASEGT. Trimming removed 7 bases at V and 7 bases at J, with 11 bases between. This CDR3 has 12 amino acids. CDR3 loop: CASTRGGNEQFF. The DNA of the CDR3 is TGTGCCAGCACCCGAGGTGGGAATGAGCAGTTCTTC.

The chain joins TRBV5-8 to TRBJ2-1; 9 bases line up with TRBD1. The V and J ends lost 3 bases and 7 bases, in that order; junction bases with no gene match: 5. CDR3 length equals 14 residues. Germline V CDR1 and CDR2: SGHTS, YDEGEE. The CDR3, as DNA: TGTGCCAGCAGCTCCGGGACAGGGCTAAATGAGCAGTTCTTC. Protein: CASSSGTGLNEQFF.